This T cell receptor beta chain was sequenced during a study of shared clonotypes between healthy human individuals (dated by TCRdb to the early 2020s). Regarding the study in general: The cohort comprised a couple of women and a few men aged 18 to 49 years. Each donor's leukapheresis produced roughly between about 0.9 and 9.5 billion PBMCs. To increase sequencing depth and limit assay-specific biases, different laboratories used diverse techniques to prepare libraries and sequence TCR repertoires. Blood TCR repertoires of about 5 healthy adults were deeply sequenced to estimate repertoire size and the extent of clonotype sharing between individuals. Here is what the overall study found, with its caveats: Because the study included only a small number of donors, the genetic and exposure-history diversity represented was limited. Pairwise subsampling led to the expectation that sequencing depth would affect the degree of clonotype sharing among donors. Sampling was restricted to blood, and TCR repertoires in tissue are likely to differ from TCR repertoires in blood.

Germline trimming: 2 bases from V, 10 bases from J; junction bases outside gene matches: 5. As encoded in the germline V gene, CDR1 is KGHSH while CDR2 is LQKENI. Counted from cysteine to phenylalanine, this CDR3 has 13 amino acids. The CDR3 DNA has 39 bases and is translated from base 1. Using the deep immunoSEQ assay, multiplex PCR amplified TCR CDR3 regions from genomic DNA. For each cell subset, the extracted genomic DNA was distributed evenly across all wells of several immunoSEQ 96-well plates, and each plate served as one replicate. For unsorted PBMC, 300 ng genomic DNA, equal to tens of thousands of T cell genomes, was loaded into each replicate PCR. Ten immunoSEQ deep assay plates were used to sequence the unsorted PBMC genomic DNA. The purified libraries were quantified using a Qubit 3.0 fluorometer, sized with a Bioanalyzer 2100, and then quantified again using the KAPA Library Quantification kit. Each immunoSEQ 96-well plate was sequenced on its own single-read 150-cycle Illumina NextSeq 550 flow cell. Regarding the original processing steps: The immunoSEQ output contained only junctional sequences without quality scores, so filtering could not match that applied to full-length reads. Sequences were annotated with PyIR, a Python wrapper for IgBLAST v1.9, using IMGT germline references to assign V/J genes and CDR3. Reads were removed for weak V/J assignments (E-value above 1e-6), missing CDR3, stop codons, out-of-frame junctions, or ambiguous translated residues. V3J clonotypes were defined as sequences sharing the same inferred V gene, J gene, and CDR3 amino acid sequence. Percentage overlap between repertoires was computed as shared unique clonotypes divided by the size of the smaller repertoire. Richness of each repertoire was evaluated using RTK rarefaction, the Chao1 estimator, and Recon v2.1 estimates of unobserved clonotypes. The immuneACCESS repertoire file appears here via TCRdb, limited to in-frame rearrangements. These files lack a portion of the clones; in checked studies, under half of the deficit traces to unresolved V genes, and the cause of the others is not known. The DNA was the basis for D and trimming; V, J and clone size are from that table. This sample comprises around 500,000 clones, 70% to 80% of them detected only once. Clones ranked in the top ten supply over 10% of the sample.

To note about this clone: No cognate antigen has been identified for it. No much larger clone is present one base from it, and per-base qualities are unavailable.

Healthy HIV-negative adults with no recently reported acute infections or vaccinations were included as donors. Only Caucasian adults living in Nashville, Tennessee, USA were represented among the donors. For unsorted samples, 90 million to 95 million PBMCs were counted, and genomic DNA was extracted using the QIAamp DNA Blood Mini kit. Blood was obtained by leukapheresis, after which PBMCs were separated by Ficoll-Histopaque density gradient centrifugation and cryopreserved in liquid nitrogen vapor phase. Source material: PBMCs. This sequence was found in a woman between 40 and 55 years old in good health. Some clones in this sample may be carry-over from other donors' samples. This sequence uses TRBV18 and TRBJ1-1, with 9 bases matching TRBD1. The nucleotide sequence is TGTGCCAGCTCACCAAGACAGGGGGAGGGAGCTTTCTTT. Its protein reads: CASSPRQGEGAFF.